This T cell receptor (beta chain) stems from a study of shared clonotypes between healthy human individuals. Study-level information: The donors, a couple of women and a few men, were aged 18 to 49.

Measured with immunoSEQ multiplex PCR; TCRdb has only the in-frame clones, and not every one. The sample holds about 1 million clones; about 70% are singletons and the top ten take over 1.3%. Whole-study findings and limits: Generally, naive subsets (rather than memory subsets) showed larger estimated richness. Deeper or shallower sequencing was expected to change how clonotypes are shared among donors.

In this sample, this clone turned up many times. Its target is not known. The sample comprised memory CD4+ T cells sorted from blood. Regarding subset: CD45RA-negative fraction. The receptor was isolated from a man younger than 35 in good health.

CDR3 nucleotide sequence: TGTGCCAGCAGTTTAGTGGGACTAAGCTCCTACAATGAGCAGTTCTTC. Residues: CASSLVGLSSYNEQFF. The chain recombines TRBV27 with TRBJ2-1; 7 bases map to TRBD2. The germline V gene encodes CDR1 MNHEY and CDR2 SMNVEV (reference sequence). Trimming took 2 bases from V and 0 from J; bases not matched to a gene: 4. The CDR3 runs to 16 residues.